This T cell receptor beta chain is from a study of T cells after yellow fever vaccination. The study, taken as a whole, reports: Boosting was followed by the reappearance of most primary-vaccination clones (just under 97% CD4, about 90% CD8). The CD4 compartment and the CD8 compartment contained a small share of clonotypes in common.

For TCR, cDNA came from 5'RACE template switching, which added a universal primer site and UMIs. A single record per CDR3 protein comes from TCRdb applying MiXCR to the 5' RACE reads. The top ten clones hold about 20% of a sample with 250,000 or so distinct CDR3 sequences, approximately 3.8% of them seen once. CDR1 is SGHTA and CDR2 is FQGNSA in the germline V gene. V lost 1 base to trimming and J lost 1 base, with 6 bases between them. CDR3 length: 14 amino acids. This clonotype was picked up many times. Antigen specificity is unknown. This clonotype was obtained from a man aged 18-30 years who received the YFV17D yellow fever vaccine. The starting material was PBMCs, obtained 15 days after the yellow fever booster vaccination. The chain joins TRBV7-2 to TRBJ2-3; D gene uncertain. The chain's CDR3 is CASSLVTRTDTQYF. The DNA of the CDR3 is TGTGCCAGCAGCTTAGTGACACGCACAGATACGCAGTATTTT.